This paragraph reports one T cell receptor (beta chain). There are a few counts of this clone. No antigen is known for it. Qualities for individual bases were not recorded, and no much larger clone is one base off. The data are from a study of glioma-infiltrating T cells after dendritic cell vaccination (TCRdb year 2016). For the study in its entirety: The cohort included 15 or so glioblastoma patients drawn from Phase I and II dendritic cell vaccination trials, of whom 9 were newly diagnosed and 6 had recurrent disease. Between about 2002 and 2013, the patients were given dendritic cell vaccination pulsed with autologous tumor lysate. The vaccine consisted of monocyte-derived dendritic cells cultured about 7 days with IL-4 and GM-CSF, then pulsed overnight with autologous tumor lysate. Each patient got three intradermal injections of the dendritic cell vaccine, spaced at biweekly intervals, in the arm below the axilla. Deep sequencing of TCR beta CDR3 regions was used to quantify tumor-infiltrating lymphocyte content and compare tumor and blood repertoires in dendritic cell-vaccinated glioblastoma patients. Survival after dendritic cell vaccination was correlated with TCR sequencing metrics, such as TIL content and the overlap between tumor and blood repertoires. Overall results and qualifications from the work: The TCR overlap response model with three groups was called speculative and said to need prospective validation. The cohort was small and heterogeneous, only a few patients had full blood and tumor sets, and even fewer had initial-recurrent tumor pairs. Higher estimated pretreatment TIL content predicted longer time to progression and overall survival after dendritic cell vaccination. TCR clonality showed no direct relationship with survival, which suggests that a diverse polyclonal response may matter.

Patients were selected on the basis of adequate residual fresh-frozen tumor tissue and more than two years of available survival data. An isocitrate dehydrogenase mutation was not carried by any of the glioblastoma patients, although molecular status was otherwise variable. PBMC were collected before vaccination, two weeks after the third vaccination, and at tumor progression if progression occurred. Genomic DNA was extracted with the Qiagen DNeasy Blood extraction Kit. CDR1 is given as WSHSY and CDR2 as SAAADI, both from the germline V gene. V drops 0 bases and J drops 8 bases, leaving 13 bases in between. Taken from cysteine to phenylalanine, the CDR3 has 15 residues. The CDR3 DNA has 45 bases and is translated from base 1. The immunoSEQ assay amplified TCRB CDR3 regions from 1.5 to 2.5 micrograms of genomic DNA, or from all available DNA when less than that amount was available. For multiplex PCR, 60 forward primers for TCR V beta segments and 13 reverse primers for J beta segments were used. To estimate the number of reads per starting template, synthetic control templates were added to each sample at limiting dilution. Reads of 87 bp were generated by sequencing on the Illumina HiSeq System. Under the source paper's analysis protocol: PCR and sequencing errors were removed by a nearest neighbor algorithm that merged closely related sequences. TCR overlap was measured as the percentage of unique tumor TCR beta sequences also present in the same patient's peripheral blood. In TCRdb, the immuneACCESS table is reduced to in-frame sequences with V and J assigned. These tables do not hold every clone; where another copy was compared, an unresolved V gene accounts for under half, and the others remain unexplained. Clonal size and the V and J genes are those of that table, whereas D and trimming came from the DNA. Here the sample has roughly 100,000 clones; 75% to 85% occur a single time. Less than 15% of the sample belongs to the ten largest clones.

This receptor chain uses TRBV10-2 and TRBJ1-4; TRBD1 is possibly the D segment (5 matching bases). The material was blood, obtained before dendritic cell vaccination. This sequence originates from a human donor with glioblastoma. In nucleotide form, the sequence is TGCGCCAGCAGTGAGTCGATGGGTAACAGGGAAAAACTGTTTTTT. This gives the protein CASSESMGNREKLFF.